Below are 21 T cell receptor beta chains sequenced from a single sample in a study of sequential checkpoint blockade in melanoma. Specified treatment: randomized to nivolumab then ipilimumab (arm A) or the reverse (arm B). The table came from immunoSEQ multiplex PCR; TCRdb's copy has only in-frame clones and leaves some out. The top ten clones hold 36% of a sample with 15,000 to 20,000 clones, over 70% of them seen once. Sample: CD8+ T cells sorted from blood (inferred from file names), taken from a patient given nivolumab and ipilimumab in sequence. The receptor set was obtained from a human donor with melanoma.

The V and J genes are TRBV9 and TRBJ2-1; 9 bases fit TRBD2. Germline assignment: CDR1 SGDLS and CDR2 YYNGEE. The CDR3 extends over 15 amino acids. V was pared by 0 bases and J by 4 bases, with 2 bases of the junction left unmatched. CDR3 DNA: TGTGCCAGCAGCGTAGGACTAGCGGCTTACAATGAGCAGTTCTTC. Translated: CASSVGLAAYNEQFF.

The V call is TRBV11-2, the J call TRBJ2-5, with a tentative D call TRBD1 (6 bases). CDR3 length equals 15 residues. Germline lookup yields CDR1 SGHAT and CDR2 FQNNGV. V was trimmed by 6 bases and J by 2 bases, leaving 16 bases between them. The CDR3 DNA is TGTGCCAGCAGGATCGGAACAGGGAATCAAGAGACCCAGTACTTC. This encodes CASRIGTGNQETQYF.

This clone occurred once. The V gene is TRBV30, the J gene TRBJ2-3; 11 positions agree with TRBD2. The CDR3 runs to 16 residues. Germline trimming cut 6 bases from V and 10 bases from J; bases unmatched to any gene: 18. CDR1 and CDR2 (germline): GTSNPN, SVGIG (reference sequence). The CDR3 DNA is TGTGCCTGCCCCGCTTGGAATAGCGGGGGGGCCGAGGCGCAGTATTTT. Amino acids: CACPAWNSGGAEAQYF. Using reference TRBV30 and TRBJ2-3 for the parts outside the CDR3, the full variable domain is SQTIHQWPATLVQPVGSPLSLECTVEGTSNPNLYWYRQAAGRGLQLLFYSVGIGQISSEVPQNLSASRPQDRQFILSSKKLLLSDSGFYLCACPAWNSGGAEAQYFGPGTRLTVL.

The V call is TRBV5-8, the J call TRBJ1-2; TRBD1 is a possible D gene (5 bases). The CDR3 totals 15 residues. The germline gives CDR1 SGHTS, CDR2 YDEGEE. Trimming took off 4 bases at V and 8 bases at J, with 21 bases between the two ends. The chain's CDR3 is CASSPRGGVVDGYTF. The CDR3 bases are TGTGCCAGCAGCCCCCGGGGGGGGGTCGTTGACGGCTACACCTTC.

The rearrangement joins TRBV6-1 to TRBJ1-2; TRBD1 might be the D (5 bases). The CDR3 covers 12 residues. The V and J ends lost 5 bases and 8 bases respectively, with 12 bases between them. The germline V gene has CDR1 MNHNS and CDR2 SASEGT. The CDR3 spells CASSRADRGYTF. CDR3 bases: TGTGCCAGCAGTCGAGCAGACAGAGGCTACACCTTC.

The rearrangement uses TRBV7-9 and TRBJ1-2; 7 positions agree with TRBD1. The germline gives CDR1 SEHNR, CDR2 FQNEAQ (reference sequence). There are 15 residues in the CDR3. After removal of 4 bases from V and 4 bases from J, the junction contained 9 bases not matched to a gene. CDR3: CASSSNRGGIYGYTF. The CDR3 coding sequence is TGTGCCAGCAGCTCGAACAGGGGCGGGATCTATGGCTACACCTTC.

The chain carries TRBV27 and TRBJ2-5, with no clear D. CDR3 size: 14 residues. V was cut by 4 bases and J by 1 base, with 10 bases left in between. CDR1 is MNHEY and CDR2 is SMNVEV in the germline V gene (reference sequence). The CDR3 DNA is TGTGCCAGCAGTTCCCAGATAACCCAAGAGACCCAGTACTTC. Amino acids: CASSSQITQETQYF.

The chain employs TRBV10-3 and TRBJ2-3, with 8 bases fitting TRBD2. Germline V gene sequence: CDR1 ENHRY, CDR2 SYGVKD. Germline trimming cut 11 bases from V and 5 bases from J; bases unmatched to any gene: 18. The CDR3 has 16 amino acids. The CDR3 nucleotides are TGTGCCCACGCCCCCGCGAGCGGGGGCCGGGGAGATACGCAGTATTTT. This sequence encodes CAHAPASGGRGDTQYF.

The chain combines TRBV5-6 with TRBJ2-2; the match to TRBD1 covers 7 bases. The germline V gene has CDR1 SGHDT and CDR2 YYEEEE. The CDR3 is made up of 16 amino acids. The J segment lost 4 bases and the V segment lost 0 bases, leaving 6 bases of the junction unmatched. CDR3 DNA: TGTGCCAGCAGCTTGGAGGCGACAGGGATCACCGGGGAGCTGTTTTTT. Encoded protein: CASSLEATGITGELFF.

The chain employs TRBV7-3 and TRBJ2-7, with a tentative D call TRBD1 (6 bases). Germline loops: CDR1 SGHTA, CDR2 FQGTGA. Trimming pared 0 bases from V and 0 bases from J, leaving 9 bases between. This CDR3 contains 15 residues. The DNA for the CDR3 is TGTGCCAGCAGCTTAACAGGACAGAGCTCCTACGAGCAGTACTTC. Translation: CASSLTGQSSYEQYF.

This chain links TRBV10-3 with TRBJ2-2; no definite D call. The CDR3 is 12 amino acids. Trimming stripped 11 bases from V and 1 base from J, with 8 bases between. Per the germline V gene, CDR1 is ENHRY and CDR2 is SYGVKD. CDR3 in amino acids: CALAQNTGELFF. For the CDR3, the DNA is TGTGCCCTTGCGCAGAACACCGGGGAGCTGTTTTTT.

The CDR3 sequence is CASKAGARYTDTQYF. The CDR3 coding sequence is TGTGCCAGTAAGGCGGGGGCCCGGTATACAGATACGCAGTATTTT. The chain uses TRBV19 and TRBJ2-3; maybe TRBD2 (7 bases). CDR1 is LNHDA and CDR2 is SQIVND in the germline V gene (reference sequence). Trimming removed 7 bases at V and 3 bases at J, with 17 bases between. CDR3 size: 15 residues.

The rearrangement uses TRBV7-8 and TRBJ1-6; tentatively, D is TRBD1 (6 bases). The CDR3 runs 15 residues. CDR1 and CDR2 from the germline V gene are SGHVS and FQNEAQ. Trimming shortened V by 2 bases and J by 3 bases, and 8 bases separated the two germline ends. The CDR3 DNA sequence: TGTGCCAGCAGCTTATCCAGGGGCTATAATTCACCCCTCCACTTT. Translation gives CASSLSRGYNSPLHF.

CDR3 DNA: TGTGCCAGCAAATGGGGGGGCTCGGAGACCCAGTACTTC. It translates to CASKWGGSETQYF. The chain employs TRBV28 and TRBJ2-5, with a possible D match to TRBD2 (7 bases). Per the germline V gene, CDR1 is MDHEN and CDR2 is SYDVKM. The CDR3 covers 13 residues. Trimming took off 7 bases at V and 5 bases at J, with 14 bases between the two ends.

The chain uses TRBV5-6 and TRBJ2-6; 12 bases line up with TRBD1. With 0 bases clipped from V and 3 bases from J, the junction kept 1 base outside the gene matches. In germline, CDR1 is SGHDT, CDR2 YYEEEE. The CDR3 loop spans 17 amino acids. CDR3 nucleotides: TGTGCCAGCAGCTTGGGGGACAGGGGGCTTGGGGCCAACGTCCTGACTTTC. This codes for CASSLGDRGLGANVLTF.

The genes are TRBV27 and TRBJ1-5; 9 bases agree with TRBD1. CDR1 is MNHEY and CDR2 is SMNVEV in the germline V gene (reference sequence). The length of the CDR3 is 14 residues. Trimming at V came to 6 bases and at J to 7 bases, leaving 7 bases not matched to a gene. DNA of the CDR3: TGTGCCAGCAGCCCCGGGACAGGGATCCAGCCCCAGCATTTT. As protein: CASSPGTGIQPQHF.

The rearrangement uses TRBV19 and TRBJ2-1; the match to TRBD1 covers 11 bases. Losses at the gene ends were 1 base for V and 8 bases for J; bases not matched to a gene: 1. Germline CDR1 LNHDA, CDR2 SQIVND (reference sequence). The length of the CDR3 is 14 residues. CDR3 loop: CASSIGGQGDEQFF. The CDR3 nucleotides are TGTGCCAGTAGTATAGGGGGACAGGGGGATGAGCAGTTCTTC.

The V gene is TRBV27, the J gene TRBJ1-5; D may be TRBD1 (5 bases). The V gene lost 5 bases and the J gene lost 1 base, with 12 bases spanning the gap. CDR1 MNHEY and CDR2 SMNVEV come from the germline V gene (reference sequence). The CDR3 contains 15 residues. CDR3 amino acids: CASSPPGASNQPQHF. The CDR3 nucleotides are TGTGCCAGCAGTCCGCCTGGGGCGAGCAATCAGCCCCAGCATTTT.

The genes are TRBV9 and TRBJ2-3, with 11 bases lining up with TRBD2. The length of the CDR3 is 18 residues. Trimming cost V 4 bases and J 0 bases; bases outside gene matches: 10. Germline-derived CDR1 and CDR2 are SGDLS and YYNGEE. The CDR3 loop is CASSLLAGGHHSTDTQYF. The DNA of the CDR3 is TGTGCCAGCAGCCTCCTAGCGGGAGGCCATCATAGCACAGATACGCAGTATTTT.

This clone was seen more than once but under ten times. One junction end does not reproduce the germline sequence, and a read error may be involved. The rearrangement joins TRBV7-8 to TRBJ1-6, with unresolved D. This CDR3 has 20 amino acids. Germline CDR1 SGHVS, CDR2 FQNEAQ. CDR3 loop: CASSLRPIYQESSYNSPLNF. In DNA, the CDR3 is TGTGCCAGCAGCTTACGGCCGATTTACCAGGAAAGCTCCTATAATTCACCCCTCAACTTT. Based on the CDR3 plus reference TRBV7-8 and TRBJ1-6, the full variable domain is GAGVSQSPRYKVAKRGQDVALRCDPISGHVSLFWYQQALGQGPEFLTYFQNEAQLDKSGLPSDRFFAERPEGSVSTLKIQRTQQEDSAVYLCASSLRPIYQESSYNSPLNFGNGTRLTVT.

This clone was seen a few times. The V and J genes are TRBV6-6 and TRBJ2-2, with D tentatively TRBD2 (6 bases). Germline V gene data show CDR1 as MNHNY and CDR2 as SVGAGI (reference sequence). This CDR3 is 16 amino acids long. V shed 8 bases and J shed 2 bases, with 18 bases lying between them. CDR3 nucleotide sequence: TGTGCCAGCCGACCCCCGCGGACTAAAAACACCGGGGAGCTGTTTTTT. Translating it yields CASRPPRTKNTGELFF.